A selection of T cell receptor beta chains follows, all from one sample in a study of cytotoxic CD8 clonotypes in ibrutinib-treated CLL. TCRdb keeps only in-frame clones here, not all; method: immunoSEQ multiplex PCR. The data contain some 200,000 clones, approximately 70% of them singletons. This specimen consisted of PBMCs, obtained after 12 months of ibrutinib treatment. The source of these receptors is a human donor with chronic lymphocytic leukemia. Each CDR3 is given with its conserved first and last residue. The D gene is left open where the match is weak. Size is omitted from some rows. Given values are once, few, many or a class for expanded clones.

j_call: TRBJ2-1
v_call: TRBV7-9
clone_size: .
d_call: TRBD2
cdr3_nt: TGTGCCAGCAGCTTAGTGGCGAGCGGGAGCAATGAGCAGTTCTTC
cdr3_aa: CASSLVASGSNEQFF

j_call: TRBJ1-1
v_call: TRBV7-6
clone_size: .
d_call: .
cdr3_nt: TGTGCCAGCAGCCCCGACAGGCTAAACACTGAAGCTTTCTTT
cdr3_aa: CASSPDRLNTEAFF

j_call: TRBJ2-2
v_call: TRBV6-1
clone_size: .
d_call: TRBD2
cdr3_nt: TGTGCCAGCAGTTTAGCGGGGGGCCCAACCGGGGAGCTGTTTTTT
cdr3_aa: CASSLAGGPTGELFF

j_call: TRBJ1-5
v_call: TRBV5-6
clone_size: .
d_call: .
cdr3_nt: TGTGCCAGCAGCTTACAGGGAGGTGGATTAAATCAGCCCCAGCATTTT
cdr3_aa: CASSLQGGGLNQPQHF

j_call: TRBJ1-6
v_call: TRBV7-8
clone_size: .
d_call: TRBD1
cdr3_nt: TGTGCCAGCAGCTCCCGACAGGGGGCGGATTCACCCCTCCACTTT
cdr3_aa: CASSSRQGADSPLHF

j_call: TRBJ2-5
v_call: TRBV6-5
clone_size: .
d_call: TRBD2
cdr3_nt: TGTGCCAGCAGCCCCGGGAGGGCGGAAGAAGAGACCCAGTACTTC
cdr3_aa: CASSPGRAEEETQYF

j_call: TRBJ2-3
v_call: TRBV5-4
clone_size: few
d_call: TRBD2
cdr3_nt: TGTGCCAGCAGCCTGTGGACTAGCGGGGACCGCCGGCAGTATTTT
cdr3_aa: CASSLWTSGDRRQYF

j_call: TRBJ1-6
v_call: TRBV6-1
clone_size: .
d_call: .
cdr3_nt: TGTGCCAGCAGGTTTGCTACAGGGAACAATTCACCCCTCCACTTT
cdr3_aa: CASRFATGNNSPLHF

j_call: TRBJ2-1
v_call: TRBV10-3
clone_size: .
d_call: TRBD2
cdr3_nt: TGTGCCATCAGTGTGGAACTAGCGGGAGGTGAGCAGTTCTTC
cdr3_aa: CAISVELAGGEQFF

j_call: TRBJ1-5
v_call: TRBV19
clone_size: .
d_call: .
cdr3_nt: TGTGCCAGTAGTATGGGGAGAAGGGGGTCCGGATTATTTAGCAATCAGCCCCAGCATTTT
cdr3_aa: CASSMGRRGSGLFSNQPQHF

j_call: TRBJ1-1
v_call: TRBV9
clone_size: .
d_call: .
cdr3_nt: TGTGCCAGCAGCGTAGAGGGAGCAGGGTATCCTGAAGCTTTCTTT
cdr3_aa: CASSVEGAGYPEAFF

j_call: TRBJ2-3
v_call: TRBV29-1
clone_size: .
d_call: .
cdr3_nt: TGTGCGGGTGCTCTAGGGGATACGCAGTATTTT
cdr3_aa: CAGALGDTQYF

j_call: TRBJ1-2
v_call: TRBV2
clone_size: .
d_call: TRBD1
cdr3_nt: TGTGCCAGCAGTGTCCGACAGGGTAATGGCTACACCTTC
cdr3_aa: CASSVRQGNGYTF

j_call: TRBJ1-5
v_call: TRBV6-5
clone_size: .
d_call: .
cdr3_nt: TGTGCCAGCAGACTAGACAAAGGCAATCAGCCCCAGCATTTT
cdr3_aa: CASRLDKGNQPQHF

j_call: TRBJ2-3
v_call: TRBV6-5
clone_size: .
d_call: .
cdr3_nt: TGTGCCAGCGTAAAGACAGGCACAGATACGCAGTATTTT
cdr3_aa: CASVKTGTDTQYF

j_call: TRBJ2-5
v_call: TRBV6-5
clone_size: .
d_call: TRBD1
cdr3_nt: TGTGCCAGCAGTGCCGGGGGACAGGTTGAGGAGACCCAGTACTTC
cdr3_aa: CASSAGGQVEETQYF

j_call: TRBJ1-1
v_call: TRBV2
clone_size: .
d_call: .
cdr3_nt: TGTGCCAGCAGGCCGACCCTGACGAACACTGAAGCTTTCTTT
cdr3_aa: CASRPTLTNTEAFF

j_call: TRBJ2-7
v_call: TRBV7-9
clone_size: .
d_call: TRBD1
cdr3_nt: TGTGCCAGCAGTCCGGACAGGACCTACCTGATCGAGCAGTACTTC
cdr3_aa: CASSPDRTYLIEQYF

j_call: TRBJ2-3
v_call: TRBV7-6
clone_size: few
d_call: TRBD2
cdr3_nt: TGTGCCAGCAGCCCCGGGACTAGCGGAGCTGTCACAGATACGCAGTATTTT
cdr3_aa: CASSPGTSGAVTDTQYF

j_call: TRBJ2-1
v_call: TRBV29-1
clone_size: once
d_call: .
cdr3_nt: TGCAGCGTTGAAGAATTGGAGGGTCGCTCCTACAATGAGCAGTTCTTC
cdr3_aa: CSVEELEGRSYNEQFF

j_call: TRBJ1-5
v_call: TRBV19
clone_size: many
d_call: .
cdr3_nt: TGTGCCAGTAGTATGGGGCGCTGGAATCAGCCCCAGCATTTT
cdr3_aa: CASSMGRWNQPQHF

j_call: TRBJ2-7
v_call: TRBV5-1
clone_size: .
d_call: .
cdr3_nt: TGCGCCAGCAGCTTGTCCGGGGACCCCACGGATTGGCGCGAGCAGTACTTC
cdr3_aa: CASSLSGDPTDWREQYF

j_call: TRBJ1-1
v_call: TRBV5-1
clone_size: .
d_call: .
cdr3_nt: TGCGCCAGCAGCTCCCAGGGTTACACTGAAGCTTTCTTT
cdr3_aa: CASSSQGYTEAFF